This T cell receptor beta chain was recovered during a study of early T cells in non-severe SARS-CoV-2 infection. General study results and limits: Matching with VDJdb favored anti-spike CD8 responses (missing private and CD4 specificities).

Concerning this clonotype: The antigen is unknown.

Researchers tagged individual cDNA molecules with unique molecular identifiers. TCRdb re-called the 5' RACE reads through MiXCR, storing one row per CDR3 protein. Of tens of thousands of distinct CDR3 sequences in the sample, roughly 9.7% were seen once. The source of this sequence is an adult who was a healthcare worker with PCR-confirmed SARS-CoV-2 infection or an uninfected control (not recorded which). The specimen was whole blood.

This chain's CDR3 is CASMPGFQGHEQYF. The CDR3 DNA reads as TGTGCCAGCATGCCGGGCTTTCAAGGGCACGAGCAGTACTTC. The chain uses TRBV6-1 and TRBJ2-7; D unresolved. The CDR3 is 14 residues long. The V and J ends lost 7 bases and 5 bases respectively, with 18 bases between them. The V gene's germline CDR1 is MNHNS and CDR2 SASEGT.